This TCR beta chain was observed in a study of blood T cell repertoires in COVID-19 (dated by TCRdb to the early 2020s). Some background on the complete study: The collaborator samples originated in the United States, Italy and Spain and spanned the acute and convalescent phases of COVID-19. A freely available public database, intended as a resource for researchers studying the immune response to SARS-CoV-2, is where the repertoires were released. Subjects who had been exposed to COVID-19, were actively infected with it, or had recovered from it provided the deeply sampled blood TCRbeta repertoires that made up the dataset. Where HLA class I and class II types were available, the types were taken from metadata supplied by the sample provider, not from assay-based typing. The samples were drawn from two sources: the first 160 participants of the ongoing ImmuneRACE study, and 1,254 subjects contributed by 6 global collaborators. The sample metadata nearly always contained a de-identified subject ID, COVID-19 status, age in years and sex. The prospective study material was composed of cDNA or gDNA derived from T cells, B-cell-depleted T cells, or PBMCs. What the study reported, not specific to this receptor: Clinical and demographic metadata were provided uncurated, with the amount varying by source and participant.

As to this clone: The clone's antigen remains unknown. There are no base qualities to consult, and no much larger clone falls within one base.

The immunoSEQ Assay, a bias-controlled multiplex PCR, was used to amplify TCRbeta CDR3 regions from genomic DNA. On the authors' methods: Nucleated cell counts per sample were estimated from amplification of reference gene primers within the assay. To quantify the absolute abundance of each unique TCRbeta CDR3 rearrangement, sequence reads were collapsed and filtered. For each sample, productive Simpson clonality was calculated by taking the square root of Simpson's diversity index across productive rearrangements. TCRdb obtained this table from immuneACCESS and retained in-frame rearrangements with V and J assigned. These tables miss some clones; where compared with another copy, unresolved V genes account for less than half of the shortfall, and the remainder is unexplained. For V, J and clone size, that table is used; D and trimming come from the DNA. This sample holds approximately 180,000 clones; 75% to 90% were observed only once. The ten largest clones represent 2.5% to 3.5% of the sample.

Each collaborating institution followed its own protocols to collect whole blood in K2EDTA tubes. For TCRbeta analysis, collaborators shipped samples in one of three forms: frozen whole blood, isolated PBMCs, or DNA extracted from either of those sample types. From its cysteine to its phenylalanine, the CDR3 spans 13 amino acids. Only the CDR3 portion is preserved as DNA: 39 bases, with reading frame beginning at the first base. CDR1 SNHLY and CDR2 FYNNEI are derived from the germline V gene. Germline trimming: 8 bases from V, 2 bases from J; junction bases outside gene matches: 5. The sample consisted of peripheral blood. The receptor was isolated from a man in his fifties or sixties with acute or convalescent COVID-19. The V and J segments used are TRBV2 and TRBJ2-7, with TRBD1 identical over 8 junction bases. Here the CDR3 is given as CASQGALTYEQYF. The bases are TGTGCCAGCCAGGGGGCGCTTACCTACGAGCAGTACTTC.